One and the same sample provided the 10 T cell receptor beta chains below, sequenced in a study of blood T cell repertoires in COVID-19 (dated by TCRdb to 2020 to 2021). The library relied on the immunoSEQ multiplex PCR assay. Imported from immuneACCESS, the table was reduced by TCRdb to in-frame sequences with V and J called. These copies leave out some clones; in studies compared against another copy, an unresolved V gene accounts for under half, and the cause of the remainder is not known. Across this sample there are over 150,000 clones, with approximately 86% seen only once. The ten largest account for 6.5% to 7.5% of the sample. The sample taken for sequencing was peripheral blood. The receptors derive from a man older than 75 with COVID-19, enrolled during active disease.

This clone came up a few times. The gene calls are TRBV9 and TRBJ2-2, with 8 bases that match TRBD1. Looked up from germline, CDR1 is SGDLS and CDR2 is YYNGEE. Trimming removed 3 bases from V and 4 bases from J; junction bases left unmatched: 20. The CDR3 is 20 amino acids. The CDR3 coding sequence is TGTGCCAGCAGCGCCTCAATAGATACAGGGGGTCGATGGGGCACCGGGGAGCTGTTTTTT. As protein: CASSASIDTGGRWGTGELFF. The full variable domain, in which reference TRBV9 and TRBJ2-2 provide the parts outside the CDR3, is DSGVTQTPKHLITATGQRVTLRCSPRSGDLSVYWYQQSLDQGLQFLIQYYNGEERAKGNILERFSAQQFPDLHSELNLSSLELGDSALYFCASSASIDTGGRWGTGELFFGEGSRLTVL.

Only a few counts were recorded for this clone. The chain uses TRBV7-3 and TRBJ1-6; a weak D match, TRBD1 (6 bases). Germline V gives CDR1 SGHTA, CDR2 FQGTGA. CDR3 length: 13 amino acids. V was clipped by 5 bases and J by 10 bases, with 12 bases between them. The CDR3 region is CASSPGGLSPLHF. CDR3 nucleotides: TGTGCCAGCAGCCCGGGGGGGCTATCACCCCTCCACTTT.

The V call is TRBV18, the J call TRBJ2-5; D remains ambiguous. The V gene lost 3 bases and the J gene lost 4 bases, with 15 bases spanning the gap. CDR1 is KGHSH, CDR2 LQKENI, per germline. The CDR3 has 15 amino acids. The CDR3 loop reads CASSPLAGERETQYF. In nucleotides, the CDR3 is TGTGCCAGCTCACCGCTGGCTGGAGAGAGAGAGACCCAGTACTTC.

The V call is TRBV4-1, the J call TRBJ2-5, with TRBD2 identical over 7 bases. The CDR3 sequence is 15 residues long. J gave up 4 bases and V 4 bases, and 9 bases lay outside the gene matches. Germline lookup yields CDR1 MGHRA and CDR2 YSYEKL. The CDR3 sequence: CASSREGGVGETQYF. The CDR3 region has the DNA TGCGCCAGCAGCCGCGAGGGAGGGGTAGGAGAGACCCAGTACTTC.

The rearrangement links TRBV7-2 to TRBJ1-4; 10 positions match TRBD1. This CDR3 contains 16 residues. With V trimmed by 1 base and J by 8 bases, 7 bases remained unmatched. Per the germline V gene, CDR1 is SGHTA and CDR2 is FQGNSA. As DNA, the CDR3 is TGTGCCAGCAGCTTAGAACTTAGGACAGGGGGAGAAAAACTGTTTTTT. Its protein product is CASSLELRTGGEKLFF. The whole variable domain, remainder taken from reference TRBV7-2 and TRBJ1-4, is GAGVSQSPSNKVTEKGKDVELRCDPISGHTALYWYRQSLGQGLEFLIYFQGNSAPDKSGLPSDRFSAERTGGSVSTLTIQRTQQEDSAVYLCASSLELRTGGEKLFFGSGTQLSVL.

The CDR3 bases are TGTGCCAGCTCACCAAGGCAGGGTTTGGAAAAACTGTTTTTT. It encodes CASSPRQGLEKLFF. The chain links TRBV18 to TRBJ1-4; D might be TRBD1 (5 bases). The CDR3 covers 14 residues. From germline, CDR1 is KGHSH and CDR2 LQKENI. The germline V and J ends were trimmed by 2 bases and 8 bases, with 12 bases remaining between them.

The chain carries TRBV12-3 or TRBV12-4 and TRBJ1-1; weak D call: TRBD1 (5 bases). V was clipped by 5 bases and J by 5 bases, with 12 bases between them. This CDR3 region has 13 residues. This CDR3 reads CASSILGETEAFF. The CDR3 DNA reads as TGTGCCAGCAGTATTCTAGGGGAAACTGAAGCTTTCTTT.

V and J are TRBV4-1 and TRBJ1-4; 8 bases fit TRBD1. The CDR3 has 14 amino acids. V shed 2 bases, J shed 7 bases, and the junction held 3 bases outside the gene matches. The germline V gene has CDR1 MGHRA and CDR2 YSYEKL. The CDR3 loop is CASSQRTGSEKLFF. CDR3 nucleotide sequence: TGCGCCAGCAGCCAACGGACAGGGAGTGAAAAACTGTTTTTT.

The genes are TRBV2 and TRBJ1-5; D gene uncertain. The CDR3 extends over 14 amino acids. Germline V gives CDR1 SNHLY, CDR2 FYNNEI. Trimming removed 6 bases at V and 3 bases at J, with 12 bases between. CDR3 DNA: TGTGCCAGCAGGGGAGGGCAGAACAATCAGCCCCAGCATTTT. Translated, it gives CASRGGQNNQPQHF.

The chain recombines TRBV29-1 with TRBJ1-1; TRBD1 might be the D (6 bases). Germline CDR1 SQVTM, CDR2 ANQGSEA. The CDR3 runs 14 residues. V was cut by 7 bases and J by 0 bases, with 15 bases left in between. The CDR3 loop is CSAKRQDLNTEAFF. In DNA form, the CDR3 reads TGCAGCGCTAAAAGACAGGACTTGAACACTGAAGCTTTCTTT.